This T cell receptor (beta chain) stems from a study of cytomegalovirus exposure and HLA in healthy donors. Looked up from germline, CDR1 is SGHDN and CDR2 is FVKESK. This CDR3 has 13 residues. The V end was cut by 2 bases, the J end by 8 bases, with 12 bases between. In the PCR, 60 Vbeta and 13 Jbeta primers were used. Libraries were prepared by immunoSEQ multiplex PCR; TCRdb keeps only in-frame clonotypes and omits some of them. The table shows around 200,000 clones, with 80% occurring only once. The sequenced material came from PBMCs. The rearrangement uses TRBV14 and TRBJ1-1, with a weak D call TRBD1 (5 bases). The TCR comes from a boy younger than 18 in good health and CMV-seronegative. The CDR3 DNA reads as TGTGCCAGCAGCCAACCGGGACTTCCAGAAGCTTTCTTT. Translation gives CASSQPGLPEAFF.